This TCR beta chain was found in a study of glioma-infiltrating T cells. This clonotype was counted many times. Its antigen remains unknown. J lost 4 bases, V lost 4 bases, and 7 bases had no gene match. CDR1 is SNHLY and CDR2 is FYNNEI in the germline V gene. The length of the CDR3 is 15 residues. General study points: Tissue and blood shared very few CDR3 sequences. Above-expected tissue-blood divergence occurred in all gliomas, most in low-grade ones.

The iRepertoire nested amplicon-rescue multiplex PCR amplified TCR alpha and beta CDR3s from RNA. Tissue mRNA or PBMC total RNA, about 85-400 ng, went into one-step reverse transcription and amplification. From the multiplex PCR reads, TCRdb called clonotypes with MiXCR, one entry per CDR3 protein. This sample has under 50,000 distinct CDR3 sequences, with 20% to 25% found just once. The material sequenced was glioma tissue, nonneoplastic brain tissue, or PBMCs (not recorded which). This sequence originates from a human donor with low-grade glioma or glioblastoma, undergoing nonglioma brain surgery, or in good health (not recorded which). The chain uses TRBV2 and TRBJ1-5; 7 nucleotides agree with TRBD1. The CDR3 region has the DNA TGTGCCAGCAGTGGAGAGACAGGGAATAATCAGCCCCAGCATTTT. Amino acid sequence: CASSGETGNNQPQHF.